The entry that follows covers one T cell receptor beta chain sequence. Its specificity is not known. The protocol was immunoSEQ multiplex PCR, while the TCRdb copy is restricted to in-frame clones and leaves out a portion. The table records roughly 100,000 clones, approximately 81% of them present only once. These data are taken from a study of T cell responses to AZD1222 COVID-19 vaccine. Looking at the study overall: Both about-4-week and about-12-week second-dose recipients were combined. Study-level findings and limits: CD4 TCRs associated with vaccination spanned spike, dominating at 160-218 and 743-854.

This CDR3 comprises 13 residues. Trimming removed 3 bases from V and 3 bases from J, with 8 bases in between. Germline-derived CDR1 and CDR2 are LGHDT and YNNKEL (reference sequence). The input for sequencing was peripheral blood, taken on day 0 of AZD1222 vaccination. V usage is TRBV3-1 (or the pseudogene TRBV3-2) and J usage is TRBJ1-1, with unresolved D. The clonotype was recovered from an adult in good health. As DNA, the CDR3 is TGTGCCAGCAGCCAGCTGGAAGACACTGAAGCTTTCTTT. It translates to CASSQLEDTEAFF.